These 31 T cell receptor beta chains share one sample of origin, sequenced in a study of blood T cell repertoires in COVID-19. TCRdb's table, derived via immunoSEQ multiplex PCR, lists solely in-frame clones and lacks some. The table lists under 130,000 clones, 70% to 90% of them singletons. Specimen: peripheral blood. The receptors shown here come from a man aged 50 to 59 in a cohort sampled during active COVID-19.

The chain has TRBV29-1 and TRBJ2-2; D gene uncertain. The V end was cut by 3 bases, the J end by 2 bases, with 10 bases between. Germline CDR1 reads SQVTM; CDR2 reads ANQGSEA. The CDR3 loop spans 14 amino acids. Here the CDR3 DNA reads TGCAGCGTTGATGGCCAGGCAAACACCGGGGAGCTGTTTTTT. Its protein product is CSVDGQANTGELFF.

The chain recombines TRBV5-8 with TRBJ2-2; 8 positions agree with TRBD1. This CDR3 has 16 residues. Germline CDR1 is SGHTS and CDR2 is YDEGEE. V lost 4 bases, J lost 2 bases, and 7 bases stayed unmatched. The CDR3 DNA follows: TGTGCCAGCAGCCAGTCAGGGGGCGGAAACACCGGGGAGCTGTTTTTT. Its protein is CASSQSGGGNTGELFF.

CDR3 in DNA: TGTGCCAGCAGCCCGGTGAGAGGCACTGAAGCTTTCTTT. It specifies CASSPVRGTEAFF. The chain has TRBV6-5 and TRBJ1-1, with unresolved D. Trimming pared 6 bases from V and 4 bases from J, leaving 12 bases between. Germline V gene data show CDR1 as MNHEY and CDR2 as SVGAGI. The length of the CDR3 is 13 residues.

The rearrangement links TRBV5-1 to TRBJ2-1; 9 bases agree with TRBD1. The trim removed 4 bases at V and 5 bases at J, leaving 10 bases unmatched. Germline assignment: CDR1 SGHRS and CDR2 YFSETQ. The CDR3 totals 16 residues. This chain's CDR3 is CASSKVGTGFNNEQFF. CDR3 sequence (DNA): TGCGCCAGCAGCAAAGTGGGGACAGGGTTTAACAATGAGCAGTTCTTC.

The chain couples TRBV11-2 to TRBJ1-1; 7 nucleotides line up with TRBD1. The length of the CDR3 is 17 residues. Germline-derived CDR1 and CDR2 are SGHAT and FQNNGV. V gave up 1 base and J gave up 7 bases; unmatched junction bases: 15. CDR3 in DNA: TGTGCCAGCAGCTTAGTGCCCATGACAGGGCCCGACGGTGAAGCTTTCTTT. Translating gives CASSLVPMTGPDGEAFF.

The J gene is TRBJ1-5, the V gene TRBV2; D is perhaps TRBD1 (5 bases). The CDR3 length is 15 residues. Germline CDR1 and CDR2: SNHLY and FYNNEI. V was pared by 7 bases and J by 1 base, with 14 bases between. In nucleotides, the CDR3 is TGTGCCAGCACCAGCAGGCGGGGCAGCAATCAGCCCCAGCATTTT. Protein product: CASTSRRGSNQPQHF.

The chain has TRBV7-8 and TRBJ2-2, with unresolved D. The CDR3 spans 17 residues. V lost 5 bases and J lost 4, with 20 bases in between. Per the germline V gene, CDR1 is SGHVS and CDR2 is FQNEAQ. The CDR3 nucleotides are TGTGCCAGCAGCAGCACTTCAGACGCAGCGATCACCGGGGAGCTGTTTTTT. Amino acids: CASSSTSDAAITGELFF.

V gene TRBV28 combines with J gene TRBJ2-1; maybe TRBD1 (5 bases). CDR1 MDHEN and CDR2 SYDVKM come from the germline V gene. Trimming took 8 bases from V and 9 from J, leaving 20 bases between them. CDR3 length: 14 amino acids. The CDR3: CASLRQNTIGEQFF. The DNA of the CDR3 is TGTGCCAGCTTACGACAGAATACAATCGGTGAGCAGTTCTTC.

V usage is TRBV19 and J usage is TRBJ2-3, with TRBD2 matching 9 bases. After removal of 5 bases from V and 3 bases from J, the junction contained 6 bases not matched to a gene. CDR3 length: 15 residues. Germline-derived CDR1 and CDR2 are LNHDA and SQIVND (reference sequence). CDR3 loop: CASSPMRGGTDTQYF. The CDR3 bases are TGTGCCAGTAGTCCGATGCGGGGGGGTACAGATACGCAGTATTTT.

This chain links TRBV19 with TRBJ2-3; possibly TRBD2 for D (6 bases). This CDR3 is 16 amino acids long. Germline assignment: CDR1 LNHDA and CDR2 SQIVND (reference sequence). Trimming stripped 3 bases from V and 0 bases from J, with 13 bases between. The DNA for the CDR3 is TGTGCCAGTAGTATTACCCTAGCGAGAAGCACAGATACGCAGTATTTT. The encoded protein is CASSITLARSTDTQYF.

V and J are TRBV3-1 (or the pseudogene TRBV3-2) and TRBJ2-5; D is possibly TRBD1 (6 bases). The CDR3 extends over 14 amino acids. The V gene's germline CDR1 is LGHDT and CDR2 YNNKEL (reference sequence). V lost 4 bases, J lost 5 bases, and 14 bases lay in between. The chain's CDR3 is CASSPEQGRETQYF. The CDR3 DNA reads as TGTGCCAGCAGCCCGGAACAGGGTCGGGAGACCCAGTACTTC.

This chain joins TRBV5-1 and TRBJ2-7, with D possibly being TRBD2 (7 bases). The V end was cut by 0 bases, the J end by 5 bases, with 12 bases between. The CDR3 is 14 residues long. Germline CDR1 SGHRS, CDR2 YFSETQ. The CDR3 DNA sequence: TGCGCCAGCAGCTTGGCCGGGGGGCGAGACGAGCAGTACGTC. Its protein product is CASSLAGGRDEQYV.

The J gene is TRBJ2-5, the V gene TRBV6-2 or TRBV6-3; the match to TRBD2 covers 7 bases. CDR3 length: 15 amino acids. Germline V gives CDR1 MNHEY, CDR2 SVGEGT. Germline trimming cut 3 bases from V and 1 base from J; bases unmatched to any gene: 5. CDR3 loop: CASSYKRDSQETQYF. The CDR3 DNA is TGTGCCAGCAGTTATAAGCGGGACTCCCAAGAGACCCAGTACTTC.

The J gene is TRBJ2-5, the V gene TRBV21-1; TRBD1 is the table's D call and was not checked against the DNA. TRBV21-1 corresponds to a pseudogene. This CDR3 region has 16 residues. Here the CDR3 reads CASTLSPQAYWETQYF. DNA for the CDR3: TGTGCCAGCACCCTATCCCCACAGGCCTATTGGGAGACCCAGTACTTC.

This chain links TRBV2 with TRBJ1-5; D perhaps matches TRBD1 (6 bases). Germline CDR1 is SNHLY and CDR2 is FYNNEI. The CDR3 sequence is 16 residues long. The V and J ends lost 2 bases and 4 bases respectively, with 15 bases between them. The CDR3 nucleotides are TGTGCCAGCAGTGAAAGGGCAGGGGCGGGTAATCAGCCCCAGCATTTT. Translating it yields CASSERAGAGNQPQHF.

This clone came up a few times. The CDR3 loop reads CASSARQGSYEQYF. DNA of the CDR3: TGTGCCAGCAGCGCCAGACAGGGATCTTACGAGCAGTACTTC. The V gene is TRBV9, the J gene TRBJ2-7; 7 bases fit TRBD1. CDR3 size: 14 residues. CDR1 SGDLS and CDR2 YYNGEE come from the germline V gene. V lost 3 bases, J lost 4 bases, and 7 bases stayed unmatched. The full variable domain, rest sourced from reference TRBV9 and TRBJ2-7, is DSGVTQTPKHLITATGQRVTLRCSPRSGDLSVYWYQQSLDQGLQFLIQYYNGEERAKGNILERFSAQQFPDLHSELNLSSLELGDSALYFCASSARQGSYEQYFGPGTRLTVT.

This clone has more than one count but fewer than ten. The J gene is TRBJ1-2, the V gene TRBV4-1; a weak D match, TRBD1 (5 bases). This CDR3 spans 14 amino acids. The ends were cut back, 0 bases at V and 6 bases at J, with 11 bases in the middle. CDR1 and CDR2 (germline): MGHRA, YSYEKL. In nucleotides, the CDR3 is TGCGCCAGCAGCCAAGATCCGGGGGGGGATGGCTACACCTTC. Translating it yields CASSQDPGGDGYTF.

The chain links TRBV5-6 to TRBJ1-3; 10 nucleotides align to TRBD1. Per the germline V gene, CDR1 is SGHDT and CDR2 is YYEEEE. The CDR3 is 14 residues long. The junction had 1 base not matched to a gene; V was cut back by 7 bases and J by 0 bases. CDR3 loop: CASRDRGSGNTIYF. CDR3 nucleotides: TGTGCCAGCCGGGACAGGGGCTCTGGAAACACCATATATTTT.

The chain employs TRBV2 and TRBJ1-2; D is ambiguous. This CDR3 spans 12 amino acids. V gave up 7 bases and J gave up 8 bases, with 14 bases separating them. CDR1 SNHLY and CDR2 FYNNEI come from the germline V gene. CDR3 protein: CASTESEGGYTF. Here the CDR3 DNA reads TGTGCCAGCACTGAGAGCGAAGGCGGCTACACCTTC.

This clone was recorded only once. The genes are TRBV28 and TRBJ1-5; D remains ambiguous. There are 15 residues in the CDR3. CDR1 is MDHEN, CDR2 SYDVKM, per germline. The V gene lost 7 bases and the J gene lost 7 bases, with 20 bases spanning the gap. Here the CDR3 reads CASTPVSGPRQPQHF. DNA of the CDR3: TGTGCCAGCACCCCGGTTAGCGGGCCCAGGCAGCCCCAGCATTTT.

This clone occurred once. The genes are TRBV11-3 and TRBJ2-6, with TRBD1 matching 8 bases. The junction had 4 bases not matched to a gene; V was cut back by 4 bases and J by 2 bases. The CDR3 has 16 residues. Germline values: CDR1 SGHNT, CDR2 YENEEA. This CDR3 is CASSSGQVPGANVLTF. As DNA, the CDR3 is TGTGCCAGCAGCTCGGGACAGGTACCTGGGGCCAACGTCCTGACTTTC.

The chain recombines TRBV11-3 with TRBJ2-2, with a tentative D call TRBD2 (6 bases). CDR3 size: 12 residues. From germline, CDR1 is SGHNT and CDR2 YENEEA. The V and J ends lost 7 bases and 6 bases respectively, with 9 bases between them. CDR3 region: CASTGGPGELFF. CDR3 DNA: TGTGCCAGCACCGGGGGTCCCGGGGAGCTGTTTTTT.

This sequence joins TRBV9 and TRBJ2-2; TRBD2 aligns across 7 bases. V lost 0 bases to trimming and J lost 3 bases; unmatched junction nucleotides: 2. The germline gives CDR1 SGDLS, CDR2 YYNGEE. CDR3 length: 15 amino acids. This CDR3 is CASSVGEGYTGELFF. CDR3 in DNA: TGTGCCAGCAGCGTAGGGGAGGGCTACACCGGGGAGCTGTTTTTT.

This clone came up once. This chain links TRBV6-2 or TRBV6-3 with TRBJ2-1, with TRBD1 identical over 7 bases. Germline V gene sequence: CDR1 MNHEY, CDR2 SVGEGT. The V gene end was trimmed by 2 bases and the J gene end by 7 bases; junction bases not matched to a gene: 11. CDR3 length: 16 amino acids. The CDR3 region is CASSYEGLRGLNEQFF. The CDR3 DNA reads TGTGCCAGCAGTTACGAGGGCCTAAGGGGGCTGAATGAGCAGTTCTTC.

The CDR3 reads CASSYSSTVSQPQHF. The CDR3 DNA sequence: TGTGCCAGCAGTTACTCGTCTACGGTTTCCCAGCCCCAGCATTTT. The chain uses TRBV6-6 and TRBJ1-5; D gene ambiguous. This CDR3 contains 15 residues. In germline, CDR1 is MNHNY, CDR2 SVGAGI (reference sequence). V was cut by 0 bases and J by 7 bases, with 13 bases left in between.

This clone was counted once. The chain carries TRBV18 and TRBJ1-6, with D possibly being TRBD1 (5 bases). Germline V gives CDR1 KGHSH, CDR2 LQKENI. The CDR3 is 17 amino acids. Trimming stripped 6 bases from V and 1 base from J, with 16 bases between. The CDR3 DNA sequence: TGTGCCAGCTCCGTGGCGGGGGTGGCGTCCTATAATTCACCCCTCCACTTT. Translating gives CASSVAGVASYNSPLHF.

The chain joins TRBV5-1 to TRBJ2-5; D might be TRBD1 (6 bases). The V end lost 0 bases, the J end lost 7 bases, and 16 bases lay between the germline ends. Germline lookup yields CDR1 SGHRS and CDR2 YFSETQ. The CDR3 runs to 15 residues. In DNA, the CDR3 is TGCGCCAGCAGCTTGGGGGACACTCGGCAGGGGACCCAGTACTTC. Its protein is CASSLGDTRQGTQYF.

The gene calls are TRBV5-6 and TRBJ1-2, with D tentatively TRBD1 (5 bases). In germline, CDR1 is SGHDT, CDR2 YYEEEE. V was trimmed by 2 bases and J by 7 bases, leaving 9 bases between them. This CDR3 is 12 amino acids long. The CDR3 bases are TGTGCCAGCAGCTTCCCAGGGTTTGGCTACACCTTC. It specifies CASSFPGFGYTF.

The genes are TRBV12-3 or TRBV12-4 and TRBJ1-2; D call uncertain. The CDR3 has 12 residues. V lost 2 bases to trimming and J lost 6 bases, with 7 bases between them. CDR3 coding DNA: TGTGCCAGCAGTTTAATCGGGAATGGCTACACCTTC. It specifies CASSLIGNGYTF.

This CDR3 is CASSQGTSGGNQETQYF. The CDR3 DNA reads as TGTGCCAGCAGCCAGGGGACTAGCGGGGGCAACCAAGAGACCCAGTACTTC. V gene TRBV4-2 combines with J gene TRBJ2-5; TRBD2 matches 14 bases. The CDR3 runs to 17 residues. J lost 0 bases, V lost 3 bases, and 3 bases had no gene match. Germline CDR1 reads LGHNA; CDR2 reads YNFKEQ.

Only one count was recorded for this clone. Here the CDR3 reads CASSLSSGPYNEQFF. CDR3 DNA: TGTGCCAGCAGCTTATCCAGCGGGCCTTACAATGAGCAGTTCTTC. V is TRBV11-2 and J is TRBJ2-1; D might be TRBD2 (6 bases). In germline, CDR1 is SGHAT, CDR2 FQNNGV. The CDR3 sequence is 15 residues long. V was pared by 2 bases and J by 4 bases, with 12 bases between.